The rows below give T cell receptor beta chains drawn from one sample of a study of T cells after yellow fever vaccination. TCRdb re-analysed the 5' RACE reads in MiXCR, keeping a single row per CDR3 protein. Among 620,000 or so distinct CDR3 sequences, less than 20% were seen once, and the ten largest hold 15% to 20%. Sequences were derived from PBMCs, sampled 4 to 6 days after the first yellow fever vaccination. The receptors originated from a man between 18 and 29 years old who received the YFV17D yellow fever vaccine. The CDR3 runs from the conserved cysteine through the conserved F or W. The D gene is left open where the match is weak. Clone size appears in some rows only: once, few, many, or a class for an expanded clone.

>TRBJ1-1|TRBV7-9|-|-
TGTGCCAGCAGCTCCGAACGAGCAGGGCTGAACACTGAAGCTTTCTTT
CASSSERAGLNTEAFF
>TRBJ1-5|TRBV20-1|-|-
TGCAGTTCGGAGGGCCAGGGGTGGCAGCCCCAGCATTTT
CSSEGQGWQPQHF
>TRBJ2-3|TRBV10-3|few|-
TGTGCCAGCGGGGAATGGCAGCTTGGCACAGATACGCAGTATTTT
CASGEWQLGTDTQYF
>TRBJ2-1|TRBV4-1|-|TRBD2
TGCGCCAGCAGCCGGGCCCGGGGGGGGGCCCGGAATGAGCAGTTCTTC
CASSRARGGARNEQFF
>TRBJ1-4|TRBV11-1|-|-
TGTGCCAGCAGCTTCAGGGAAAATGAAAAACTGTTTTTT
CASSFRENEKLFF
>TRBJ2-7|TRBV20-1|few|TRBD1
TGCAGTGCTAGACCAGACAGGGTATGGACCTACGAGCAGTACTTC
CSARPDRVWTYEQYF
>TRBJ1-5|TRBV19|-|TRBD1
TGTGCCAGAAGTACACGACAGGGGGCTCAGCCCCAGCATTTT
CARSTRQGAQPQHF
>TRBJ2-3|TRBV4-3|-|-
TGCGCCAGCAGCCTTAGGAGGGCTACAGATACGCAGTATTTT
CASSLRRATDTQYF
>TRBJ1-2|TRBV7-2|few|TRBD1
TGTGCCAGCAGCATGGACAGGTTGGATGGCTACACCTTC
CASSMDRLDGYTF
>TRBJ2-3|TRBV5-1|few|-
TGCGCCAGCAGCTTGGGGTTTCCGACAGGCACAGATACGCAGTATTTT
CASSLGFPTGTDTQYF
>TRBJ1-5|TRBV12-3/TRBV12-4|-|TRBD1
TGTGCCAGCAGTTTTGGTCCGGGACAGGGTGAGCCCCAGCATTTT
CASSFGPGQGEPQHF
>TRBJ1-1|TRBV5-5|few|-
TGTGCCAGCAGGAGACTACAGGGGAACACTGAAGCTTTCTTT
CASRRLQGNTEAFF
>TRBJ1-5|TRBV7-9|-|-
TGTGCCAGCAGCTTACGCAGCCCCCAGCCCCAGCATTTT
CASSLRSPQPQHF
>TRBJ1-6|TRBV20-1|-|-
TGCAGTGCTAGAACCAGTCGGGGGGGGCTAAGCTCCTATAATTCACCCCTCCACTTT
CSARTSRGGLSSYNSPLHF
>TRBJ2-2|TRBV20-1|few|-
TGCAGTGCTAGTCCTCTGGGGGAGCTGTTTTTT
CSASPLGELFF
>TRBJ1-1|TRBV14|few|-
TGTGCCAGCAGCCAATTCCCAAACACTGAAGCTTTCTTT
CASSQFPNTEAFF
>TRBJ2-2|TRBV12-3/TRBV12-4|-|TRBD1
TGTGCCAGCGGACAGGGGGCTGGCACCGGGGAGCTGTTTTTT
CASGQGAGTGELFF
>TRBJ2-3|TRBV18|few|TRBD2
TGTGCCAGCTCACCATCGGGGGGAACCACAGATACGCAGTATTTT
CASSPSGGTTDTQYF
>TRBJ2-7|TRBV6-2/TRBV6-3|many|TRBD1
TGTGCCAGCAACCGACGGGGCTCAGGGGGTACCTACGAGCAGTACTTC
CASNRRGSGGTYEQYF
>TRBJ1-1|TRBV10-3|many|-
TGTGCCATCAGGGGACAAGGCTGGCATACTGAAGCTTTCTTT
CAIRGQGWHTEAFF
>TRBJ2-2|TRBV5-1|few|-
TGCGCCAGCAGCTTGACAGGGTTCACCGGGGAGCTGTTTTTT
CASSLTGFTGELFF
>TRBJ2-7|TRBV6-6|-|-
TGTGCCAGCAGGTCAACGGGGGCTCAGTACTTC
CASRSTGAQYF
>TRBJ1-6|TRBV3-1|-|-
TGTGCCAGCAGCCAGCGGACTGATAATTCACCCCTCCACTTT
CASSQRTDNSPLHF
>TRBJ1-4|TRBV7-9|-|TRBD1
TGTGCCAGCAGCTCCCCCAGGGGGCTAGCTAATGAAAAACTGTTTTTT
CASSSPRGLANEKLFF
>TRBJ1-2|TRBV28|-|-
TGTGCCTCTCGGCAGGGTGAGGGCTACACCTTC
CASRQGEGYTF
>TRBJ2-1|TRBV3-1|few|TRBD2
TGTGCCAGCAGCCATCTAGCGGGGGGGCCCTCCAATGAGCAGTTCTTC
CASSHLAGGPSNEQFF
>TRBJ1-5|TRBV7-2|-|-
TGTGCCAGCAGCTTACAAGATTATCAGCCCCAGCATTTT
CASSLQDYQPQHF
>TRBJ2-6|TRBV20-1|-|-
TGCAGTGCTAGCAGGAGTTCTGGGGCCAACGTCCTGACTTTC
CSASRSSGANVLTF
>TRBJ2-7|TRBV10-3|few|TRBD1
TGTGCCATCAGGGCCGGGACAGGGATTTACGAGCAGTACTTC
CAIRAGTGIYEQYF
>TRBJ1-2|TRBV12-3/TRBV12-4|-|-
TGTGCCAGCAGTCCCAATGATTCCCCAGGGGATGGCTACACCTTC
CASSPNDSPGDGYTF
>TRBJ1-2|TRBV6-2/TRBV6-3|-|TRBD1
TGTGCCAGCAGCGACAGGGTGGGCTATGGCTACACCTTC
CASSDRVGYGYTF
>TRBJ2-1|TRBV4-2|few|-
TGTGCCAGCAGCCAAGATCGGCGGGGAACTGAGCAGTTCTTC
CASSQDRRGTEQFF
>TRBJ2-5|TRBV7-9|-|TRBD1
TGTGCCAGCAGCCCCTTCGGACAGGCAAGGTCAGAGACCCAGTACTTC
CASSPFGQARSETQYF
>TRBJ1-5|TRBV28|few|TRBD1
TGTGCCAGCAGAATTGACAGGGGGTATCGTCAGCCCCAGCATTTT
CASRIDRGYRQPQHF
>TRBJ2-3|TRBV6-2/TRBV6-3|-|-
TGTGCCAGCAGCCCTGGACATTCTGCGGATACGCAGTATTTT
CASSPGHSADTQYF
>TRBJ1-2|TRBV20-1|few|-
TGCAGTGCCACGGGGACCTATGGCTACACCTTC
CSATGTYGYTF
>TRBJ2-2|TRBV7-9|few|TRBD2
TGTGCCAGCAGCCCCGTAGAAGCGGGGGGATTTAACGGGGAGCTGTTTTTT
CASSPVEAGGFNGELFF
>TRBJ1-1|TRBV12-3/TRBV12-4|-|-
TGTGCCAGCAGTGCCCAGGGGACTGAAGCTTTCTTT
CASSAQGTEAFF
>TRBJ2-1|TRBV12-3/TRBV12-4|-|-
TGTGCCAGCAGTTTGGCCCATGAGCAGTTCTTC
CASSLAHEQFF
>TRBJ1-2|TRBV7-2|medium-sized|-
TGTGCCAGCAGCTTAGCGAGGCTACCTGATGGTGGCTACACCTTC
CASSLARLPDGGYTF
>TRBJ2-5|TRBV5-1|-|-
TGCGCCAGCCGCGGGGCAGAGACCCAGTACTTC
CASRGAETQYF
>TRBJ1-1|TRBV18|few|-
TGTGCCAGCTCACCCTCCCCCCAGGGTAACACTGAAGCTTTCTTT
CASSPSPQGNTEAFF
>TRBJ2-5|TRBV12-3/TRBV12-4|-|TRBD2
TGTGCCAGCAGTTTTCTGGCGGGGGAGTACCAAGAGACCCAGTACTTC
CASSFLAGEYQETQYF
>TRBJ1-3|TRBV5-1|few|-
TGCGCCAGCAGCTTGGGTTCTGCCCGGGAGAACACCATATATTTT
CASSLGSARENTIYF
>TRBJ1-2|TRBV4-3|-|-
TGCGCCAGCAGCCAAGTTTACCAGCTCTATGGCTACACCTTC
CASSQVYQLYGYTF
>TRBJ1-6|TRBV10-3|-|TRBD1
TGTGCCATCAGTGGAGGTTCGGGACAGGGGACTTCACCCCTCCACTTT
CAISGGSGQGTSPLHF
>TRBJ2-1|TRBV10-3|-|-
TGTGCCATCAGTGAGCCCGGTCGTGAGCAGTTCTTC
CAISEPGREQFF
>TRBJ2-2|TRBV7-9|few|-
TGTGCCAGCAGCTTACTTTCGACCGAGCTTATATCCGGGGAGCTGTTTTTT
CASSLLSTELISGELFF
>TRBJ1-5|TRBV7-8|-|TRBD1
TGTGCCAGCAGCTTGGGACAGCGAAAGAATCAGCCCCAGCATTTT
CASSLGQRKNQPQHF
>TRBJ1-2|TRBV7-2|-|-
TGTGCCAGCAGCTTAAGCGGGGGCAGCCTCTATGGCTACACCTTC
CASSLSGGSLYGYTF
>TRBJ1-3|TRBV6-2/TRBV6-3|-|-
TGTGCCAGCGGGGACATCGAGGGTCCTGGAAACACCATATATTTT
CASGDIEGPGNTIYF
>TRBJ2-3|TRBV29-1|-|-
TGCAGCGTTGGGGGGGGGGACAGAGCCACAGATACGCAGTATTTT
CSVGGGDRATDTQYF
>TRBJ2-2|TRBV20-1|many|TRBD2
TGCAGTGCAAGACTAGCGGGGGGCACCGGGGAGCTGTTTTTT
CSARLAGGTGELFF
>TRBJ2-5|TRBV28|few|TRBD2
TGTGCCAGCAGTGGGCCCCGGGGGGGCCAAGAGACCCAGTACTTC
CASSGPRGGQETQYF
>TRBJ2-2|TRBV3-1|few|-
TGTGCCTTCAAAATTTACAGGTTTCAAGGGGTGCTATTCACCGGGGAGCTGTTTTTT
CAFKIYRFQGVLFTGELFF
>TRBJ2-3|TRBV7-9|-|-
TGTGCCAGCAGCCTCCTACTAGCCAGGGGCACAGATACGCAGTATTTT
CASSLLLARGTDTQYF
>TRBJ1-1|TRBV20-1|-|TRBD1
TGCAGTGCTAGGGGGATACAGGGGGCGGAGGGGACTGAAGCTTTCTTT
CSARGIQGAEGTEAFF
>TRBJ1-2|TRBV7-6|-|TRBD1
TGTGCCAGCAGCCCTCAAGTCTGGGACAGGGGTGGCTACACCTTC
CASSPQVWDRGGYTF
>TRBJ1-2|TRBV7-9|-|-
TGTGCCAGCATCAAGACAGATACTAACTATGGCTACACCTTC
CASIKTDTNYGYTF
>TRBJ1-1|TRBV11-3|few|-
TGTGCCAGCAGCTTAGATTCGTCAGGGAACACTGAAGCTTTCTTT
CASSLDSSGNTEAFF